These T cell receptor beta chains were read from a single sample in a study of cytomegalovirus exposure and HLA in healthy donors. Sequenced by immunoSEQ multiplex PCR; TCRdb stores in-frame clones only, minus some. The data show approximately 300,000 clones, about nine tenths seen once. Sequenced material: PBMCs. These receptors were taken from a woman aged 18-30 years in good health and CMV-seronegative. CDR3s include the opening cysteine and the closing phenylalanine or tryptophan. The D gene is left open where the match is weak. Clone size is shown for a subset of rows, as once, few, many or a class of expanded clone.

clone_size j_call v_call d_call cdr3_length cdr3_nt cdr3_aa
NA TRBJ2-3 TRBV5-1 TRBD2 17 TGCGCCAGCAGCCCCCCAGCGGGAGGGCCAGGAACAGATACGCAGTATTTT CASSPPAGGPGTDTQYF
NA TRBJ2-7 TRBV5-5 TRBD2 15 TGTGCCAGCAGCCCCCCGGGACTAGCGGGAGACGAGCAGTACTTC CASSPPGLAGDEQYF
NA TRBJ1-3 TRBV5-1 NA 14 TGCGCCAGCAGCTATTCCGGCTCTGGAAACACCATATATTTT CASSYSGSGNTIYF
few TRBJ2-5 TRBV15 TRBD1 14 TGTGCCACCAGCGGGAACAGGGGAGAAGAGACCCAGTACTTC CATSGNRGEETQYF
NA TRBJ2-1 TRBV27 TRBD2 16 TGTGCCAGCAGCGGACTAGCGGGAGGCCTCCCCGATGAGCAGTTCTTC CASSGLAGGLPDEQFF
NA TRBJ2-1 TRBV9 TRBD2 15 TGTGCCAGCAGCGTAACGGGGGGAGAATACAATGAGCAGTTCTTC CASSVTGGEYNEQFF
NA TRBJ2-2 TRBV27 NA 13 TGTGCCAGCAGTTCAGGGGACACCGGGGAGCTGTTTTTT CASSSGDTGELFF
NA TRBJ1-1 TRBV7-3 TRBD1 15 TGTGCCAGCAGCATCGGGACAGGGGGACACACTGAAGCTTTCTTT CASSIGTGGHTEAFF
NA TRBJ2-5 TRBV6-1 NA 13 TGTGCCAGCAGTGCCGGGGTTCAAGAGACCCAGTACTTC CASSAGVQETQYF
NA TRBJ1-2 TRBV5-1 NA 13 TGCGCCAGCAGCTTGGACTACAGGGCTGGCTACACCTTC CASSLDYRAGYTF
NA TRBJ2-7 TRBV7-2 NA 14 TGTGCCAGCAGCTTACACCCTCGAGGGTACGAGCAGTACTTC CASSLHPRGYEQYF
NA TRBJ2-1 TRBV12-5 NA 16 TGTGCTAGTGGTTTCCGCGGCCCCGGCTCCTACAATGAGCAGTTCTTC CASGFRGPGSYNEQFF
NA TRBJ2-3 TRBV5-1 TRBD2 18 TGCGCCAGCAGCTTGGAAGCCCTTAGCGGGAGAGCCACAGATACGCAGTATTTT CASSLEALSGRATDTQYF
NA TRBJ1-5 TRBV7-2 TRBD1 15 TGTGCCAGCAGCTTAGGGCAGGGGGTGTATCAGCCCCAGCATTTT CASSLGQGVYQPQHF
NA TRBJ2-7 TRBV7-2 TRBD2 16 TGTGCCAGCAGCTTAGTCCCTAGCGGGACCACCTACGAGCAGTACTTC CASSLVPSGTTYEQYF
NA TRBJ2-1 TRBV27 NA 14 TGTGCCAGCAGTTTATCACCCCAGGTAACTGAGCAGTTCTTC CASSLSPQVTEQFF
few TRBJ2-7 TRBV27 TRBD2 15 TGTGCCAGCAGTTTTCGGACTAGCGGGAGCCACGAGCAGTACTTC CASSFRTSGSHEQYF
NA TRBJ2-7 TRBV7-2 NA 13 TGTGCCAGCAGCTTAAGTCCTACCTACGAGCAGTACTTC CASSLSPTYEQYF
NA TRBJ1-4 TRBV6-4 NA 13 TGTGCCAGCAGGACAGTCGGTAATGAAAAACTGTTTTTT CASRTVGNEKLFF
NA TRBJ1-4 TRBV27 NA 16 TGTGCCAGCAGTTTATCGCACGGGGCAACTAATGAAAAACTGTTTTTT CASSLSHGATNEKLFF
few TRBJ2-7 TRBV11-2 NA 12 TGTGCCAGCAGCCTCCGGGGGTTCGAGCAGTACTTC CASSLRGFEQYF
NA TRBJ2-3 TRBV9 TRBD2 15 TGTGCCAGCAGCTTAAGCGGGAGGAGCACAGATACGCAGTATTTT CASSLSGRSTDTQYF
NA TRBJ1-1 TRBV5-1 TRBD1 15 TGCGCCAGCAGCTTTCTGGGACAGGGACAGACTGAAGCTTTCTTT CASSFLGQGQTEAFF
NA TRBJ1-1 TRBV10-3 NA 13 TGTGCCATCAGTGAAGGTAAGGGGACTGAAGCTTTCTTT CAISEGKGTEAFF
NA TRBJ2-5 TRBV7-9 TRBD2 18 TGTGCCAGCAGCCCCCCCGGAGGGGACGGGAGGGCCTACGAGACCCAGTACTTC CASSPPGGDGRAYETQYF
NA TRBJ1-1 TRBV18 NA 13 TGTGCCAGCTCACCATCCGGGGAAGATGAAGCTTTCTTT CASSPSGEDEAFF
NA TRBJ2-2 TRBV7-3 TRBD2 17 TGTGCCAGCAGCCCTGGGACTAGCGGGAGGACCGACGGGGAGCTGTTTTTT CASSPGTSGRTDGELFF
few TRBJ2-7 TRBV18 NA 13 TGTGCCAGCTCACCTCGGGTACGCGACGAGCAGTACTTC CASSPRVRDEQYF
NA TRBJ1-1 TRBV4-2 NA 15 TGTGCCAGCAGCCAAGACGGGGTAATGAACACTGAAGCTTTCTTT CASSQDGVMNTEAFF
NA TRBJ2-1 TRBV2 TRBD1 14 TGTGCCAGCAGCGACCAAGGACAGGGCAATGAGCAGTTCTTC CASSDQGQGNEQFF
NA TRBJ2-7 TRBV6-5 TRBD1 14 TGTGCCAGCAGTTACGGACAGGGGGCACGCGAGCAGTACTTC CASSYGQGAREQYF
NA TRBJ2-2 TRBV18 TRBD2 15 TGTGCCAGCTCACCAGGGACTAGAGCCACCGGGGAGCTGTTTTTT CASSPGTRATGELFF
NA TRBJ2-1 TRBV28 TRBD2 15 TGTGCCAGCAGGTCGGGACTAGCGGTATACAATGAGCAGTTCTTC CASRSGLAVYNEQFF
NA TRBJ2-3 TRBV4-1 NA 13 TGCGCCAGCAGCTTACGGGGTACAGATACGCAGTATTTT CASSLRGTDTQYF
NA TRBJ2-1 TRBV2 TRBD2 15 TGTGCCAGCAGCGGAGGGGAGGGCTCCTACAATGAGCAGTTCTTC CASSGGEGSYNEQFF
NA TRBJ2-2 TRBV28 NA 14 TGTGCCAGCAGGTCCCGGAGGTTTACCGGGGAGCTGTTTTTT CASRSRRFTGELFF
NA TRBJ2-7 TRBV7-2 NA 17 TGTGCCAGCAGCTTAAGCATGGGGGGGGCGCGATCCTACGAGCAGTACTTC CASSLSMGGARSYEQYF
NA TRBJ1-5 TRBV6-5 NA 13 TGTGCCAGCAGCCTACTGGGCAATCAGCCCCAGCATTTT CASSLLGNQPQHF
NA TRBJ2-3 TRBV19 TRBD2 14 TGTGCCAGTACTATTAGCGGGGGCACAGATACGCAGTATTTT CASTISGGTDTQYF
few TRBJ2-7 TRBV5-4 NA 13 TGTGCCAGCAGCTTGGGGCAGGGCAATAGGCAGTACTTC CASSLGQGNRQYF
NA TRBJ2-3 TRBV30 NA 14 TGTGCCTGGAGCGGCGGCCTCGGGACAGATACGCAGTATTTT CAWSGGLGTDTQYF